The following is a T cell receptor (beta chain) sequence with its context. The antigen is not known. This entry comes from a study of cytomegalovirus exposure and HLA in healthy donors. Both 60 Vbeta primers and 13 Jbeta primers went into the PCR. Method: immunoSEQ multiplex PCR; TCRdb's copy keeps in-frame clones and lacks some. The sample's table shows about 160,000 clones. Broader study findings: Serostatus for CMV was the only available immune exposure information. Later analysis identified several of the most significant clusters that appeared linked to common viral pathogens.

Trimming pared 5 bases from V and 2 bases from J, leaving 14 bases between. This CDR3 spans 15 amino acids. The germline gives CDR1 SGHTA, CDR2 FQGTGA. The V gene is TRBV7-3, the J gene TRBJ2-3; unclear D gene. Source material: PBMCs. This receptor was obtained from a woman aged 60-75 years in good health and CMV-seronegative. CDR3 residues: CASSPNNWATDTQYF. CDR3 nucleotide sequence: TGTGCCAGCAGCCCAAACAACTGGGCCACAGATACGCAGTATTTT.